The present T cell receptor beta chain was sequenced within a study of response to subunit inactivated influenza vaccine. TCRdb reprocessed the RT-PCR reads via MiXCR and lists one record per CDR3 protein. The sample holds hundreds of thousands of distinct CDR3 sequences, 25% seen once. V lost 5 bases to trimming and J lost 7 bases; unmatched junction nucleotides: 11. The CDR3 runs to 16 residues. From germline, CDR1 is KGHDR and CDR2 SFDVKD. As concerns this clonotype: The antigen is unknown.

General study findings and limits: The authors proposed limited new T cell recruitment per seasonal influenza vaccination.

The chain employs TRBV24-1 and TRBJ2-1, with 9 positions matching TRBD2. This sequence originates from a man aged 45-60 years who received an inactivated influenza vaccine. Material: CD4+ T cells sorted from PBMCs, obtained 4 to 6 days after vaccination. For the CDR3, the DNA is TGTGCCACCAGTGGGCGGGAGGGTAAAGTTGGAAATGAGCAGTTCTTC. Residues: CATSGREGKVGNEQFF.